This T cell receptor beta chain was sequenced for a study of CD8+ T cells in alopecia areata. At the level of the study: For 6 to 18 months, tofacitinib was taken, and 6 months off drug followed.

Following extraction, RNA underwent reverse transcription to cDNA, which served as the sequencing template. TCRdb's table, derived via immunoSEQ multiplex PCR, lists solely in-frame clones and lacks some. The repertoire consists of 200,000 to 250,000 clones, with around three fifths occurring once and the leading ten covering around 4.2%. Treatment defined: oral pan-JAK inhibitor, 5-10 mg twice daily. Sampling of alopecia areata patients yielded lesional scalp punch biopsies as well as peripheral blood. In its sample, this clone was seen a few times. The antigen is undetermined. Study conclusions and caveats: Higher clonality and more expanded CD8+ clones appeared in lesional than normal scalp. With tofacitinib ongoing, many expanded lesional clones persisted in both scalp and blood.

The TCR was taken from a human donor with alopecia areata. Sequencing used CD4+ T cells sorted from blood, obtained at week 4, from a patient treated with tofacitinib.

As DNA, the CDR3 is TGCGCCAGCAGCTTGGGGACTAGCGGTAGCACAGATACGCAGTATTTT. This encodes CASSLGTSGSTDTQYF. V is TRBV5-1 and J is TRBJ2-3, with 10 bases lining up with TRBD2. Germline CDR1 is SGHRS and CDR2 is YFSETQ. V lost 0 bases and J lost 0; bases outside the gene matches: 1. This CDR3 spans 16 amino acids.